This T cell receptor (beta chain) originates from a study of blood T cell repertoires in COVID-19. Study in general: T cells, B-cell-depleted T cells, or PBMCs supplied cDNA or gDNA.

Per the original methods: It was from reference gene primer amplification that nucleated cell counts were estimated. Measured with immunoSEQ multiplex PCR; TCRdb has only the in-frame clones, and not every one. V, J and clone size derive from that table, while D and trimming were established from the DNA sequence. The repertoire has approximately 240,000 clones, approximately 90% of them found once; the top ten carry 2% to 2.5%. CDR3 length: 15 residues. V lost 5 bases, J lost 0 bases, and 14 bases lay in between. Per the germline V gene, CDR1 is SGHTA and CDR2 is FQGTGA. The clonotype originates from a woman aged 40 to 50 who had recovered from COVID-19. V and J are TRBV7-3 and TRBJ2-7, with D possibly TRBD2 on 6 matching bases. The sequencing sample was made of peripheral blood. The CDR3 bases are TGTGCCAGCAGCCTCACTGGGGGGAGCTCCTACGAGCAGTACTTC. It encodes CASSLTGGSSYEQYF.